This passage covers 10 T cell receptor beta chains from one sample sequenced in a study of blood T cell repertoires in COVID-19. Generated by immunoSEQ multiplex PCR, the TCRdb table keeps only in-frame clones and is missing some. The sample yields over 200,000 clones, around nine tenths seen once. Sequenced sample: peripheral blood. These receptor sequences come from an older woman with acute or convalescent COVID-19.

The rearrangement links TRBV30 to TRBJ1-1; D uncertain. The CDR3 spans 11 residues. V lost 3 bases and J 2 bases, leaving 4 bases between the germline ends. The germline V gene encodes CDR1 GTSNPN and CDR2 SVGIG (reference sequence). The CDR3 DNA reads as TGTGCCTGGAGCCGTAACACTGAAGCTTTCTTT. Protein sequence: CAWSRNTEAFF.

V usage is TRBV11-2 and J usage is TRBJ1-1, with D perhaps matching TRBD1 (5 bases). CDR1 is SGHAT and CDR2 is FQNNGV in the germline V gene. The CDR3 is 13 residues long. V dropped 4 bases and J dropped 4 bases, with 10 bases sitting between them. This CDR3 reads CASSSGWGTEAFF. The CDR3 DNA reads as TGTGCCAGCAGCTCAGGGTGGGGCACTGAAGCTTTCTTT. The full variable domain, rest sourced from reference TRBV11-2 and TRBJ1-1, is EAGVAQSPRYKIIEKRQSVAFWCNPISGHATLYWYQQILGQGPKLLIQFQNNGVVDDSQLPKDRFSAERLKGVDSTLKIQPAKLEDSAVYLCASSSGWGTEAFFGQGTRLTVV.

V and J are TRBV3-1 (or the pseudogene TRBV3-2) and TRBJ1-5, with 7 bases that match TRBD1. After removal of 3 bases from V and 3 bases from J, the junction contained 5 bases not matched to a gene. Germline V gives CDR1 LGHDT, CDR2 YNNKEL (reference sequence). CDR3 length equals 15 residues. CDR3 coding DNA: TGTGCCAGCAGCCAGGGACAGTATACCAATCAGCCCCAGCATTTT. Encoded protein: CASSQGQYTNQPQHF.

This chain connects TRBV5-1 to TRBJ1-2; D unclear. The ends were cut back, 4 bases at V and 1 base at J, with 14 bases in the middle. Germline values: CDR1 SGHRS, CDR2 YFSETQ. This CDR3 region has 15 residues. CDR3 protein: CASSQAGSFNYGYTF. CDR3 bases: TGCGCCAGCAGCCAGGCGGGCAGCTTTAACTATGGCTACACCTTC.

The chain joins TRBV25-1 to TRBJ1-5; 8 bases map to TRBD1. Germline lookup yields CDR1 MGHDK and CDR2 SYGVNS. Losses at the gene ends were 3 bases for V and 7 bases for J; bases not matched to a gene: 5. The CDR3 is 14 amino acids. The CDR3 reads CASSEGQVIQPQHF. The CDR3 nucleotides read TGTGCCAGCAGTGAGGGACAGGTAATCCAGCCCCAGCATTTT.

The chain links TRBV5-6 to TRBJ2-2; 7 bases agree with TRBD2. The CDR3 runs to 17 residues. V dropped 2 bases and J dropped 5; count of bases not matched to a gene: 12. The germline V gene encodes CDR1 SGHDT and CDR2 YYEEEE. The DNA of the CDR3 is TGTGCCAGCAGCTTTATCCAGCGGGGCCGTTTGACCGGGGAGCTGTTTTTT. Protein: CASSFIQRGRLTGELFF.

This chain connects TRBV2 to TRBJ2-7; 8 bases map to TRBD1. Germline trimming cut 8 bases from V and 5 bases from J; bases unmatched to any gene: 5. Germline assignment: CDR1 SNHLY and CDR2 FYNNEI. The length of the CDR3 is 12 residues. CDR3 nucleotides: TGTGCCAGCGGACAGGGAATTGACGAGCAGTACTTC. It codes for CASGQGIDEQYF.

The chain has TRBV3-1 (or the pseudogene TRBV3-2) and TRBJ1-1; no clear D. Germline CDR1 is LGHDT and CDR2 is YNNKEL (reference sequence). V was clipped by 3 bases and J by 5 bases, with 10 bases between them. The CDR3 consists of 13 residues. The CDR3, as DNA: TGTGCCAGCAGCCAGAGAAGAGGTACTGAAGCTTTCTTT. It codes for CASSQRRGTEAFF.

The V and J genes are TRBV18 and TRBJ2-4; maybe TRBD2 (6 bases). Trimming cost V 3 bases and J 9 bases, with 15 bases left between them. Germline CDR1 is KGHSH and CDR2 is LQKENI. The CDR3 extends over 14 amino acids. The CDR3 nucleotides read TGTGCCAGCTCACCGTCCAGGGAGGTGGGCATTCAGTACTTC. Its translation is CASSPSREVGIQYF.

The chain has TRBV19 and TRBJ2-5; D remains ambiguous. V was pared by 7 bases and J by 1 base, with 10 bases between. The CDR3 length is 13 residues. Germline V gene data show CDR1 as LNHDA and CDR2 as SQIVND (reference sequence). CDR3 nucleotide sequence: TGTGCCAGTAACCGAGGCCTCCAAGAGACCCAGTACTTC. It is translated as CASNRGLQETQYF.